One and the same sample provided the 28 T cell receptor beta chains below, sequenced in a study of T cell repertoires in cytomegalovirus infection. TCRdb reprocessed the reads via MiXCR and lists one record per CDR3 protein. The sample yields approximately 910,000 distinct CDR3 sequences, around 30% seen once. Antigens for these TCRs are unknown. This specimen was cultured CD8+ T cells from PBMCs, taken from culture after CMV antigen stimulation. The receptors stem from a human donor in good health (CMV status not recorded). Some clones in this sample may be carry-over from other donors' samples.

The V call is TRBV20-1, the J call TRBJ1-2; 10 bases are shared with TRBD1. J gave up 5 bases and V 5 bases, and 8 bases lay outside the gene matches. The germline gives CDR1 DFQATT, CDR2 SNEGSKA (reference sequence). The CDR3 runs 14 residues. DNA for the CDR3: TGCAGTGCTGTACCGGGACAGGGGTTTTATGGCTACACCTTC. Its translation is CSAVPGQGFYGYTF.

This clonotype was seen more than once but under ten times. The CDR3 does not end in the conserved phenylalanine or tryptophan, so this is likely a read error. The limits of the CDR3 on the DNA are not certain, so only TCRdb's listed CDR3 is given. The V gene is TRBV20-1, the J gene TRBJ2-7; the D call in the table, TRBD2, was not verified against the DNA. The CDR3 numbers 11 amino acids, ends counted. The germline V gene encodes CDR1 DFQATT and CDR2 SNEGSKA (reference sequence). This CDR3 reads CSAGTGTPPPL.

This clonotype showed up just a few times. The chain has TRBV7-8 and TRBJ1-2, with D maybe TRBD1 (5 bases). The V gene lost 5 bases and the J gene lost 7 bases, with 14 bases spanning the gap. The CDR3 is made up of 13 amino acids. Per germline, CDR1 SGHVS and CDR2 FQNEAQ. CDR3 region: CASSPVGGTGYTF. The CDR3 region has the DNA TGTGCCAGCAGCCCGGTGGGGGGTACTGGCTACACCTTC.

In its sample, this clonotype was seen many times. The chain has TRBV7-8 and TRBJ2-5, with TRBD1 matching 7 bases. V was pared by 6 bases and J by 3 bases, with 10 bases of the junction left unmatched. The CDR3 covers 15 residues. CDR1 is SGHVS, CDR2 FQNEAQ, per germline. CDR3: CASSQSPGTEETQYF. In nucleotides, the CDR3 is TGTGCCAGCAGTCAATCCCCCGGGACAGAAGAGACCCAGTACTTC. Looking up the rest from reference TRBV7-8 and TRBJ2-5 gives the full variable domain: GAGVSQSPRYKVAKRGQDVALRCDPISGHVSLFWYQQALGQGPEFLTYFQNEAQLDKSGLPSDRFFAERPEGSVSTLKIQRTQQEDSAVYLCASSQSPGTEETQYFGPGTRLLVL.

Worth noting for this clonotype: This may come from a read error, since a much larger clone is one base off. V is TRBV7-6 and J is TRBJ2-7, with D possibly matching TRBD1 (6 bases). The CDR3 runs 12 residues. Germline lookup yields CDR1 SGHVS and CDR2 FNYEAQ. Trimming cost V 7 bases and J 7 bases, with 14 bases left between them. The CDR3 is CASTTDRTEQYF. The CDR3 DNA follows: TGTGCCAGCACCACAGACAGGACTGAGCAGTACTTC. The variable domain in full, completed from reference TRBV7-6 and TRBJ2-7, reads GAGVSQSPRYKVTKRGQDVALRCDPISGHVSLYWYRQALGQGPEFLTYFNYEAQQDKSGLPNDRFSAERPEGSISTLTIQRTEQRDSAMYRCASTTDRTEQYFGPGTRLTVT.

The chain couples TRBV11-2 to TRBJ1-1; D is undetermined. The CDR3 is 17 residues long. From germline, CDR1 is SGHAT and CDR2 FQNNGV. Trimming removed 2 bases from V and 1 base from J, with 17 bases in between. CDR3 region: CASSLLLFGVQNTEAFF. The CDR3 bases are TGTGCCAGCAGCTTACTTTTATTCGGGGTACAGAACACTGAAGCTTTCTTT. Variable domain in full (rest from reference TRBV11-2 and TRBJ1-1): EAGVAQSPRYKIIEKRQSVAFWCNPISGHATLYWYQQILGQGPKLLIQFQNNGVVDDSQLPKDRFSAERLKGVDSTLKIQPAKLEDSAVYLCASSLLLFGVQNTEAFFGQGTRLTVV.

In its sample, this clonotype was seen many times. The rearrangement joins TRBV7-2 to TRBJ2-7; D possibly uses TRBD1 or TRBD2 (5 bases each). The CDR3 contains 13 residues. Germline loops: CDR1 SGHTA, CDR2 FQGNSA. Trimming removed 5 bases at V and 8 bases at J, with 16 bases between. The CDR3 DNA reads TGTGCCAGCAGCCCGGGGCCACCTTTTCAGCAGTACTTC. It is translated as CASSPGPPFQQYF.

This clonotype was counted ten times or more. This chain links TRBV7-6 with TRBJ2-2, with D unresolved. Germline values: CDR1 SGHVS, CDR2 FNYEAQ. CDR3 length: 16 amino acids. Trimming took 3 bases from V and 0 from J, leaving 11 bases between them. CDR3 sequence reads: CASSFFEDPNTGELFF. The CDR3 coding sequence is TGTGCCAGCAGCTTTTTTGAGGATCCGAACACCGGGGAGCTGTTTTTT.

This chain connects TRBV7-8 to TRBJ2-7; D call uncertain. Trimming cost V 3 bases and J 2 bases, with 11 bases left between them. Per the germline V gene, CDR1 is SGHVS and CDR2 is FQNEAQ. The CDR3 totals 14 residues. The CDR3 bases are TGTGCCAGCAGCTTTGCTTCTACGGCCTACGAGCAGTACGTC. This sequence encodes CASSFASTAYEQYV.

This clonotype was seen only a few times. The chain employs TRBV15 and TRBJ2-7; 10 positions agree with TRBD1. Germline lookup yields CDR1 LNHNV and CDR2 YYDKDF (reference sequence). V lost 5 bases, J lost 1 base, and 11 bases stayed unmatched. The CDR3 has 17 residues. The CDR3 region is CATSPGGGQGPSYEQYV. The CDR3 nucleotides read TGTGCCACCAGCCCGGGGGGGGGACAGGGGCCGTCCTACGAGCAGTACGTC.

This clonotype showed up many times. The genes are TRBV12-3 or TRBV12-4 and TRBJ2-7; D remains ambiguous. Trimming cost V 5 bases and J 5 bases, with 7 bases left between them. The CDR3 runs 11 residues. The CDR3 DNA is TGTGCCAGCAGTCCCGCGGACGAGCAGTACTTC. Its translation: CASSPADEQYF.

This clonotype was seen only a few times. The chain uses TRBV28 and TRBJ1-1; TRBD1 is a possible D gene (5 bases). From germline, CDR1 is MDHEN and CDR2 SYDVKM. The CDR3 is 19 residues long. V lost 6 bases to trimming and J lost 5 bases, with 31 bases between them. CDR3 sequence: CASRYARGDAEHRRTEAFF. CDR3 nucleotide sequence: TGTGCCAGCAGGTACGCTCGGGGGGACGCTGAACACAGGAGAACTGAAGCTTTCTTT.

In its sample, this clonotype was seen a few times. The gene calls are TRBV7-9 and TRBJ2-1; D is undetermined. Per germline, CDR1 SEHNR and CDR2 FQNEAQ (reference sequence). V lost 5 bases, J lost 10 bases, and 9 bases lay in between. The CDR3 length is 11 residues. The CDR3 DNA sequence: TGTGCCAGCAGCCCCACGCAGGAGCAGTTCTTC. It yields the protein CASSPTQEQFF.

J is TRBJ2-7 and V is TRBV5-6, with a possible D match to TRBD1 (6 bases). The CDR3 has 15 amino acids. Per the germline V gene, CDR1 is SGHDT and CDR2 is YYEEEE. V was clipped by 4 bases and J by 0 bases, with 14 bases between them. CDR3 sequence (DNA): TGTGCCAGCAGCCCGGGACACCTCCCCTCCTACGAGCAGTACGTC. Its translation: CASSPGHLPSYEQYV.

The CDR3 nucleotides are TGTGCCAGCAGCTATTCCACCGGGACACTTGCCTACGAGCAGTACGTC. This encodes CASSYSTGTLAYEQYV. V gene TRBV7-9 combines with J gene TRBJ2-7; D is possibly TRBD1 (6 bases). The CDR3 covers 16 residues. V shed 4 bases and J shed 2 bases, with 18 bases lying between them. Looked up from germline, CDR1 is SEHNR and CDR2 is FQNEAQ (reference sequence).

This clonotype was observed at least ten times. The CDR3 loop is CASSPKAGATEAFF. CDR3 nucleotide sequence: TGTGCCAGCAGCCCCAAGGCGGGAGCGACTGAAGCTTTCTTT. This sequence joins TRBV7-3 and TRBJ1-1; D not certain. V was trimmed by 5 bases and J by 5 bases, leaving 15 bases between them. Germline assignment: CDR1 SGHTA and CDR2 FQGTGA. This CDR3 comprises 14 residues. Filled out from reference TRBV7-3 and TRBJ1-1, the complete variable domain reads GAGVSQTPSNKVTEKGKYVELRCDPISGHTALYWYRQSLGQGPEFLIYFQGTGAADDSGLPNDRFFAVRPEGSVSTLKIQRTERGDSAVYLCASSPKAGATEAFFGQGTRLTVV.

This clonotype was observed a handful of times. The V and J genes are TRBV28 and TRBJ2-3; TRBD2 agrees at 7 bases. Germline V lookup: CDR1 MDHEN, CDR2 SYDVKM. The CDR3 has 15 residues. Trimming at V came to 8 bases and at J to 0 bases, leaving 8 bases not matched to a gene. The CDR3 region is CASGRGDASTDTQYF. CDR3 DNA: TGTGCCAGCGGGAGGGGCGATGCTAGCACAGATACGCAGTATTTT.

The rearrangement links TRBV7-9 to TRBJ1-2, with 7 bases matching TRBD1. The germline V gene has CDR1 SEHNR and CDR2 FQNEAQ (reference sequence). V was clipped by 2 bases and J by 5 bases; unmatched bases: 14. The CDR3 runs 17 residues. CDR3 nucleotide sequence: TGTGCCAGCAGCTTATTCCCCCTCTCCGCACAGGGGTATGGCTACACCTTC. Protein: CASSLFPLSAQGYGYTF.

This clonotype has more than one count but fewer than ten. The genes are TRBV20-1 and TRBJ2-3; D unresolved. The CDR3 has 14 amino acids. V was pared by 6 bases and J by 4 bases, with 17 bases between. CDR1 is DFQATT and CDR2 is SNEGSKA in the germline V gene (reference sequence). The CDR3: CSATDLFGSDTQYF. In DNA, the CDR3 is TGCAGTGCAACGGACCTGTTTGGGTCAGATACGCAGTATTTT.

This chain links TRBV12-3 or TRBV12-4 with TRBJ1-6, with TRBD1 as a possible D gene (6 bases). The CDR3 runs 11 residues. V dropped 7 bases and J dropped 11 bases, with 9 bases sitting between them. The CDR3: CASMKGAPLHF. For the CDR3, the DNA is TGTGCCAGCATGAAGGGGGCACCCCTCCACTTT.

The chain has TRBV7-9 and TRBJ1-2; no clear D gene. From germline, CDR1 is SEHNR and CDR2 FQNEAQ (reference sequence). Trimming removed 3 bases at V and 5 bases at J, with 13 bases between. The CDR3 totals 14 residues. CDR3 residues: CASSLPGRPYGYTF. CDR3 nucleotide sequence: TGTGCCAGCAGCTTGCCGGGCAGGCCGTATGGCTACACCTTC.

This clonotype was counted ten times or more. The rearrangement uses TRBV11-1 and TRBJ2-1, with a tentative D call TRBD1 (7 bases). Trimming took 5 bases from V and 7 from J, leaving 24 bases between them. Germline CDR1 is SGHAT and CDR2 is FQDESV (reference sequence). The length of the CDR3 is 17 residues. The CDR3 coding sequence is TGTGCCAGCAGCCCGGACTTTGCGGGGAAGGGGGCGAATGAGCAGTTCTTC. Translation gives CASSPDFAGKGANEQFF.

This clonotype occurred a few times. This chain joins TRBV7-2 and TRBJ2-7; 9 nucleotides line up with TRBD2. In germline, CDR1 is SGHTA, CDR2 FQGNSA. Trimming removed 5 bases from V and 2 bases from J; junction bases left unmatched: 7. There are 15 residues in the CDR3. In nucleotides, the CDR3 is TGTGCCAGCAGCCCAGCAGGCGGGGGGGCCTACGAGCAGTACTTC. Its protein is CASSPAGGGAYEQYF.

This clonotype turned up a few times. V is TRBV11-3 and J is TRBJ2-4; D unclear. This CDR3 contains 13 residues. V lost 5 bases to trimming and J lost 8 bases, with 13 bases between them. From germline, CDR1 is SGHNT and CDR2 YENEEA. The CDR3 region is CASSRALEDIQYF. DNA of the CDR3: TGTGCCAGCAGCCGGGCGCTGGAAGACATTCAGTACTTC.

There are a few counts of this clonotype. In DNA form, the CDR3 reads TGTGCCAGCAGTTACTCATTTTTGGAGGGCCGGGGCGTCAGCCATGAGCAGTTCTTC. Amino acid sequence: CASSYSFLEGRGVSHEQFF. The chain employs TRBV6-2 or TRBV6-3 and TRBJ2-1; weak D call: TRBD2 (6 bases). Trimming left V 0 bases short and J 8 bases short, with 26 bases between. Germline V gene sequence: CDR1 MNHEY, CDR2 SVGEGT. The CDR3 has 19 amino acids.

The chain joins TRBV19 to TRBJ1-5; no definite D call. V was cut by 3 bases and J by 5 bases, with 20 bases left in between. CDR1 is LNHDA and CDR2 is SQIVND in the germline V gene (reference sequence). This CDR3 region has 17 residues. The CDR3 sequence is CASSIRAAAVKYQPQHF. As DNA, the CDR3 is TGTGCCAGTAGTATTCGGGCAGCGGCGGTAAAATATCAGCCCCAGCATTTT.

As concerns this clonotype: Being one base from a much bigger clone, this may be a read error. The CDR3 nucleotides read TGTGCCAGCAGCTTAGGAGCCGGGGGGAGGAAGCAGTACGTC. As protein: CASSLGAGGRKQYV. The V gene is TRBV7-8, the J gene TRBJ2-7, with TRBD2 matching over 7 bases. CDR3 length: 14 amino acids. V shed 1 base, J shed 8 bases, and the junction held 8 bases outside the gene matches. Germline CDR1 SGHVS, CDR2 FQNEAQ.

The V and J genes are TRBV27 and TRBJ1-5, with a tentative D call TRBD1 (6 bases). V was pared by 6 bases and J by 1 base, with 10 bases between. Germline lookup yields CDR1 MNHEY and CDR2 SMNVEV (reference sequence). The CDR3 is made up of 14 amino acids. The CDR3 is CASSNTGSNQPQHF. The CDR3 DNA sequence: TGTGCCAGCAGCAATACAGGGAGCAATCAGCCCCAGCATTTT.